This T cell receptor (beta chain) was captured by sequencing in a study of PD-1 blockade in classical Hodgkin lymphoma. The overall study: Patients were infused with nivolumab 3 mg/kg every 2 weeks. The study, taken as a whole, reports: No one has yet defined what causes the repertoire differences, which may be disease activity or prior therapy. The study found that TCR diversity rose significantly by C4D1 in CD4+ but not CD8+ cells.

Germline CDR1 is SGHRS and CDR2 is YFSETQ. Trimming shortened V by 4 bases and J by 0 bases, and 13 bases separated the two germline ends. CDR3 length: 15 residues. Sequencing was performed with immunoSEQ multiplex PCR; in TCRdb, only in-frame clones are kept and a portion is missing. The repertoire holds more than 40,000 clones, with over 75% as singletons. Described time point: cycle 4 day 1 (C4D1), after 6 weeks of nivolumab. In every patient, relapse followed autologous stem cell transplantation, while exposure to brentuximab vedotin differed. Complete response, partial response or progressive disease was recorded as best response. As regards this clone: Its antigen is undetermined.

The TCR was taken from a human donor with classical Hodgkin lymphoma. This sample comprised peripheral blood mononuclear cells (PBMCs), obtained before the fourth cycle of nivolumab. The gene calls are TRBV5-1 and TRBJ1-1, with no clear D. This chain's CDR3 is CASSPGHTLNTEAFF. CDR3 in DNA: TGCGCCAGCAGCCCCGGGCACACCCTGAACACTGAAGCTTTCTTT.